The T cell receptor beta chain described here comes from a study of shared clonotypes between healthy human individuals. The split of CD4+ cells yielded CD45RA+ naive and CD45RA-negative memory subsets. The CDR3 has 12 residues. Germline V gene lookup returns CDR1 MNHNS and CDR2 SASEGT. V lost 7 bases, J lost 3 bases, and 10 bases lay in between. Sequencing was performed with immunoSEQ multiplex PCR; in TCRdb, only in-frame clones are kept and a portion is missing. Of 2.3 million or so clones listed, 85% to 95% are singletons. V gene TRBV6-1 combines with J gene TRBJ2-7; D call uncertain. Sequenced: naive CD4+ T cells from PBMCs. Subset of the sample: CD45RA+ positively selected. The sequence derives from a man aged 18 to 29 in good health. Some clones in this sample may be carry-over from other donors' samples. CDR3 DNA: TGTGCCAGCATCACAGCCTACTACGAGCAGTACTTC. Translating gives CASITAYYEQYF.